The 22 T cell receptor beta chains presented below share a single source sample, sequenced in a study of beta chain features in type 1 diabetes (dated by TCRdb to 2016 to 2018). General conclusions and limits of the study: In all four CD4+ subsets, TCRB CDR3 length was moderately but significantly shorter in type 1 diabetes patients.

Library prep was done by the immunoSEQ multiplex PCR assay. The entire isolated RNA was reverse transcribed using the High Capacity cDNA Reverse Transcription Kit, and thus expressed TCRB transcripts were sequenced. TCRdb obtained this table from immuneACCESS and retained in-frame rearrangements with V and J assigned. These tables miss some clones; where compared with another copy, unresolved V genes account for less than half of the shortfall, and the remainder is unexplained. This sample lists some 350,000 clones; around an eighth were detected once. The ten largest account for roughly 0.015% of the sample. Their specific antigens are unknown. Sample: naive CD4+ T cells from blood. The cell subset or site label on this specimen signifies: true naive CD4+ T cells. These receptors all come from a woman younger than 35 with type 1 diabetes.

This clone has a handful of counts. The genes are TRBV5-4 and TRBJ1-1; D remains unclear. The CDR3 runs to 13 residues. Germline-derived CDR1 and CDR2 are SGHNT and YYREEE (reference sequence). Trimming pared 6 bases from V and 1 base from J, leaving 10 bases between. The CDR3 DNA reads TGTGCCAGCAACCTACGGGGGAACACTGAAGCTTTCTTT. It codes for CASNLRGNTEAFF.

The chain is built from TRBV15 and TRBJ2-2; 10 positions agree with TRBD1. After removal of 5 bases from V and 5 bases from J, the junction contained 5 bases not matched to a gene. Germline loops: CDR1 LNHNV, CDR2 YYDKDF (reference sequence). The CDR3 is 15 residues long. CDR3 region: CATSRDRGRTGELFF. The CDR3 bases are TGTGCCACCAGCCGTGACAGGGGGCGGACCGGGGAGCTGTTTTTT. The full variable domain, in which reference TRBV15 and TRBJ2-2 provide the parts outside the CDR3, is DAMVIQNPRYQVTQFGKPVTLSCSQTLNHNVMYWYQQKSSQAPKLLFHYYDKDFNNEADTPDNFQSRRPNTSFCFLDIRSPGLGDTAMYLCATSRDRGRTGELFFGEGSRLTVL.

This clone has a handful of counts. This rearrangement joins TRBV30 to TRBJ2-2, with D perhaps TRBD2 (6 bases). Germline V gene lookup returns CDR1 GTSNPN and CDR2 SVGIG (reference sequence). V lost 7 bases to trimming and J lost 5 bases, with 14 bases between them. The CDR3 totals 13 residues. CDR3 DNA sequence: TGTGCCTCTGCCGGGACTCAGACCGGGGAGCTGTTTTTT. Protein product: CASAGTQTGELFF.

The CDR3 nucleotides read TGCGCCAGCGCCTCAGGGGGCGCCGGGGAGACCCAGTACTTC. This gives the protein CASASGGAGETQYF. The chain joins TRBV5-1 to TRBJ2-5, with 8 bases that match TRBD1. Trimming took 7 bases from V and 5 from J; bases not matched to a gene: 10. This CDR3 contains 14 residues. Germline V gene data show CDR1 as SGHRS and CDR2 as YFSETQ.

This clone came up a few times. The rearrangement uses TRBV30 and TRBJ2-7; 7 bases align to TRBD1. Germline V gene lookup returns CDR1 GTSNPN and CDR2 SVGIG (reference sequence). With 2 bases clipped from V and 5 bases from J, the junction kept 3 bases outside the gene matches. The CDR3 is made up of 12 amino acids. The CDR3 bases are TGTGCCTGGAGTAACAGGGGCCACGAGCAGTACTTC. Amino acids: CAWSNRGHEQYF.

In this sample, this clone turned up a few times. The chain recombines TRBV7-9 with TRBJ1-5, with a weak D call TRBD1 (6 bases). This CDR3 contains 14 residues. V was pared by 3 bases and J by 5 bases, with 11 bases between. Germline CDR1 is SEHNR and CDR2 is FQNEAQ (reference sequence). The CDR3 sequence: CASSLSGADQPQHF. For the CDR3, the DNA is TGTGCCAGCAGCTTGTCAGGGGCTGATCAGCCCCAGCATTTT.

This clone was counted between two and nine times. The chain links TRBV11-2 to TRBJ2-7; 9 bases map to TRBD1. The CDR3 length is 16 residues. Unmatched junction bases numbered 12, after V lost 7 bases and J lost 2 bases. In germline, CDR1 is SGHAT, CDR2 FQNNGV. CDR3 protein: CASMRGQGVFPYEQYV. In DNA, the CDR3 is TGTGCCAGCATGCGGGGACAGGGCGTTTTCCCCTACGAGCAGTACGTC.

J is TRBJ2-3 and V is TRBV27; a weak D match, TRBD2 (6 bases). V gave up 2 bases and J gave up 0 bases, with 9 bases separating them. In germline, CDR1 is MNHEY, CDR2 SMNVEV (reference sequence). The CDR3 spans 15 residues. CDR3 protein: CASSLAGYSTDTQYF. CDR3 DNA: TGTGCCAGCAGTTTAGCGGGGTATAGCACAGATACGCAGTATTTT.

This clone was observed a handful of times. The chain has TRBV4-3 and TRBJ1-1, with 7 bases that match TRBD1. Germline loops: CDR1 LGHNA, CDR2 YSLEER. CDR3 length: 14 amino acids. V was pared by 1 base and J by 4 bases, with 3 bases of the junction left unmatched. The chain's CDR3 is CASSQGPGGTEAFF. The CDR3 coding sequence is TGCGCCAGCAGCCAAGGACCAGGGGGCACTGAAGCTTTCTTT.

The chain has TRBV29-1 and TRBJ2-4, with 9 positions matching TRBD1. Germline V CDR1 and CDR2: SQVTM, ANQGSEA. Trimming cost V 7 bases and J 8 bases; bases outside gene matches: 15. The CDR3 sequence is 15 residues long. The CDR3 protein is CSAEKRGQGRDIQYF. The CDR3 bases are TGCAGCGCCGAAAAGAGGGGACAGGGTAGGGACATTCAGTACTTC.

V is TRBV18 and J is TRBJ2-7; D may be TRBD2 (6 bases). Germline CDR1 reads KGHSH; CDR2 reads LQKENI. The CDR3 extends over 14 amino acids. With 4 bases removed from V and 3 bases from J, the gap between germline ends came to 13 bases. The CDR3 DNA reads as TGTGCCAGCTCACAATCGGGACTTGACTACGAGCAGTACTTC. This translates into CASSQSGLDYEQYF.

The chain links TRBV5-1 to TRBJ2-1, with 7 bases aligning to TRBD2. Per the germline V gene, CDR1 is SGHRS and CDR2 is YFSETQ. There are 16 residues in the CDR3. The J segment lost 7 bases and the V segment lost 5 bases, leaving 15 bases of the junction unmatched. The CDR3 reads CASSDHDTGTTNEQFF. The CDR3, as DNA: TGCGCCAGCAGTGACCATGACACCGGGACTACTAATGAGCAGTTCTTC.

V and J are TRBV18 and TRBJ1-2; TRBD1 aligns across 7 bases. CDR1 is KGHSH, CDR2 LQKENI, per germline. The CDR3 consists of 13 residues. Unmatched junction bases numbered 5, after V lost 8 bases and J lost 2 bases. The CDR3 loop is CASEPGQNYGYTF. CDR3 nucleotides: TGTGCCAGCGAGCCGGGACAGAACTATGGCTACACCTTC.

The chain links TRBV6-5 to TRBJ2-7; D gene uncertain. This CDR3 is 12 amino acids long. The V end was cut by 8 bases, the J end by 4 bases, with 12 bases between. CDR1 is MNHEY and CDR2 is SVGAGI in the germline V gene. The CDR3: CASSADSYEQYV. The DNA for the CDR3 is TGTGCCAGCTCAGCCGACTCTTACGAGCAGTACGTC.

This clone appeared a few times. V usage is TRBV7-2 and J usage is TRBJ2-3; D is unclear. In germline, CDR1 is SGHTA, CDR2 FQGNSA. This CDR3 has 16 amino acids. With 2 bases removed from V and 0 bases from J, the gap between germline ends came to 12 bases. The CDR3 bases are TGTGCCAGCAGCTTATGGCCAGGAAAAAGCACAGATACGCAGTATTTT. As protein: CASSLWPGKSTDTQYF. Variable domain in full (rest from reference TRBV7-2 and TRBJ2-3): GAGVSQSPSNKVTEKGKDVELRCDPISGHTALYWYRQSLGQGLEFLIYFQGNSAPDKSGLPSDRFSAERTGGSVSTLTIQRTQQEDSAVYLCASSLWPGKSTDTQYFGPGTRLTVL.

The chain couples TRBV4-2 to TRBJ1-4; 9 nucleotides line up with TRBD1. V gave up 6 bases and J gave up 5 bases; unmatched junction bases: 7. Germline V lookup: CDR1 LGHNA, CDR2 YNFKEQ. This CDR3 comprises 15 residues. CDR3 in DNA: TGTGCCAGCAGGATCCTCGGGACAGGGAATGAAAAACTGTTTTTT. Protein: CASRILGTGNEKLFF.

The rearrangement links TRBV19 to TRBJ2-3; D may be TRBD2 (6 bases). This CDR3 contains 15 residues. The V gene lost 6 bases and the J gene lost 10 bases, with 23 bases spanning the gap. The V gene's germline CDR1 is LNHDA and CDR2 SQIVND (reference sequence). The CDR3 loop reads CASSYLGDGGISQYF. The CDR3 DNA reads TGTGCCAGTAGCTATTTAGGGGACGGAGGGATTTCGCAGTATTTT. Full variable domain (remainder filled in from reference TRBV19 and TRBJ2-3): DGGITQSPKYLFRKEGQNVTLSCEQNLNHDAMYWYRQDPGQGLRLIYYSQIVNDFQKGDIAEGYSVSREKKESFPLTVTSAQKNPTAFYLCASSYLGDGGISQYFGPGTRLTVL.

The V call is TRBV5-1, the J call TRBJ2-1; maybe TRBD2 (6 bases). Trimming took 4 bases from V and 0 from J, leaving 20 bases between them. This CDR3 has 18 amino acids. Germline-derived CDR1 and CDR2 are SGHRS and YFSETQ. CDR3 nucleotide sequence: TGCGCCAGCAGCCTTTGGAGGGCGGGACTGGCCTCCTACAATGAGCAGTTCTTC. Translating gives CASSLWRAGLASYNEQFF. Supplemented by reference TRBV5-1 and TRBJ2-1, the full variable domain reads KAGVTQTPRYLIKTRGQQVTLSCSPISGHRSVSWYQQTPGQGLQFLFEYFSETQRNKGNFPGRFSGRQFSNSRSEMNVSTLELGDSALYLCASSLWRAGLASYNEQFFGPGTRLTVL.

CDR3 loop: CAWSPWTSGRAGLKTQYF. The DNA for the CDR3 is TGTGCCTGGAGTCCCTGGACTAGCGGGAGGGCCGGGCTTAAGACCCAGTACTTC. The chain employs TRBV30 and TRBJ2-5; 15 bases are a match to TRBD2. CDR1 GTSNPN and CDR2 SVGIG come from the germline V gene (reference sequence). The CDR3 length is 18 residues. V lost 2 bases and J lost 6; bases outside the gene matches: 13.

This clone has more than one count but fewer than ten. The chain employs TRBV7-9 and TRBJ2-1; 7 bases map to TRBD1. Trimming took 1 base from V and 4 from J; bases not matched to a gene: 4. Germline CDR1 SEHNR, CDR2 FQNEAQ (reference sequence). This CDR3 spans 15 amino acids. CDR3 sequence: CASSLGQGEYNEQFF. CDR3 DNA: TGTGCCAGCAGCTTAGGACAGGGAGAATACAATGAGCAGTTCTTC.

In this sample, this clone turned up a few times. The V gene is TRBV5-4, the J gene TRBJ2-5; D is possibly TRBD2 (5 bases). The CDR3 sequence is 13 residues long. The ends were cut back, 2 bases at V and 4 bases at J, with 9 bases in the middle. Germline V lookup: CDR1 SGHNT, CDR2 YYREEE (reference sequence). The CDR3: CASSFRDAETQYF. The CDR3 DNA sequence: TGTGCCAGCAGCTTTCGGGATGCAGAGACCCAGTACTTC.

V is TRBV27 and J is TRBJ2-5; 11 bases are a match to TRBD1. Trimming took 6 bases from V and 4 from J; bases not matched to a gene: 10. Germline V gene data show CDR1 as MNHEY and CDR2 as SMNVEV (reference sequence). The CDR3 totals 16 residues. This CDR3 reads CASSRGGQGEGETQYF. The CDR3 region has the DNA TGTGCCAGCAGCCGCGGGGGACAGGGGGAGGGAGAGACCCAGTACTTC.